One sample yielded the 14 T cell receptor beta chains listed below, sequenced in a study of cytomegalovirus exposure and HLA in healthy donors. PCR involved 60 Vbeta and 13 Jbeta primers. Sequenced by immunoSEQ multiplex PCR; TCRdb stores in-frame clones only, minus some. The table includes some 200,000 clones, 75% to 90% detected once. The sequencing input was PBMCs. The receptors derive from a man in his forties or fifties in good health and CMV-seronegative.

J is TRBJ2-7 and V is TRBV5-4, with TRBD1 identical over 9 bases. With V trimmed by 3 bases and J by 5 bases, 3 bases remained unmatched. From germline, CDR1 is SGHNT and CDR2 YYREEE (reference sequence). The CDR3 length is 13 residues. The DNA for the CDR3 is TGTGCCAGCAGCTGGGACAGGGCGGACGAGCAGTACTTC. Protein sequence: CASSWDRADEQYF.

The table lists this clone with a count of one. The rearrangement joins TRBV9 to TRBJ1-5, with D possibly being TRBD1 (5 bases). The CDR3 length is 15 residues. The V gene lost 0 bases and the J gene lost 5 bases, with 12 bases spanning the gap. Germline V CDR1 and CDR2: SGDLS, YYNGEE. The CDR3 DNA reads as TGTGCCAGCAGCGTAGGTGGAGGGGAGCATCAGCCCCAGCATTTT. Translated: CASSVGGGEHQPQHF.

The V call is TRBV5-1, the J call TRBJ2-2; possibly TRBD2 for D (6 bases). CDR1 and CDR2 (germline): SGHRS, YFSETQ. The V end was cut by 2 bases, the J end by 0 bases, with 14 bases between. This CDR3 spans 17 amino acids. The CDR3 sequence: CASSFSSSAANTGELFF. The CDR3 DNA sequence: TGCGCCAGCAGCTTTTCTTCTAGCGCCGCGAACACCGGGGAGCTGTTTTTT.

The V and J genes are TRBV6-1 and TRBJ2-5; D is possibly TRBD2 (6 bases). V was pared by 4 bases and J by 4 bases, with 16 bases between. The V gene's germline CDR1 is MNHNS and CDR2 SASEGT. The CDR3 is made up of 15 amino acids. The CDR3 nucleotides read TGTGCCAGCAGTGCCCGCCAGAGGGGAGGAGAGACCCAGTACTTC. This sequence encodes CASSARQRGGETQYF.

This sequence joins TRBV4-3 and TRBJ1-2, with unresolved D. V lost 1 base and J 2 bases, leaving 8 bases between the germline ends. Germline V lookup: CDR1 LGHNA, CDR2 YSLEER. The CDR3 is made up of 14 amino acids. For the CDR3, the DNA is TGCGCCAGCAGCCAAGGAGTACTAAACTATGGCTACACCTTC. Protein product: CASSQGVLNYGYTF.

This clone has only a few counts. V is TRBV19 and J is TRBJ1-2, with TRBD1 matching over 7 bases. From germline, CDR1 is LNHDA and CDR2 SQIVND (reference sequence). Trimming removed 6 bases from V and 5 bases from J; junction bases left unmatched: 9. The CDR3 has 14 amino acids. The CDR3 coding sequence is TGTGCCAGTAGCGACGGACAGGAGATTTATGGCTACACCTTC. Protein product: CASSDGQEIYGYTF.

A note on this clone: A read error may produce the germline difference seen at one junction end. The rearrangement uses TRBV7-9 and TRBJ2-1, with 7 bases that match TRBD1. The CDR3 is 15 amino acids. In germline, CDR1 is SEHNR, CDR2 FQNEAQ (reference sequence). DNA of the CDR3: TGTTCCAGCAGCTCCAGGGGGTTCCCCTACAATGAGCAGTTCTTC. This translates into CSSSSRGFPYNEQFF.

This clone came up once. For the CDR3, the DNA is TGTGCCAGCAGTAGATCGGGACTAGCGGGAAATGAGCAGTTCTTC. Translated: CASSRSGLAGNEQFF. V and J are TRBV27 and TRBJ2-1, with TRBD2 matching 13 bases. Germline assignment: CDR1 MNHEY and CDR2 SMNVEV (reference sequence). V lost 5 bases, J lost 7 bases, and 5 bases stayed unmatched. This CDR3 is built from 15 residues.

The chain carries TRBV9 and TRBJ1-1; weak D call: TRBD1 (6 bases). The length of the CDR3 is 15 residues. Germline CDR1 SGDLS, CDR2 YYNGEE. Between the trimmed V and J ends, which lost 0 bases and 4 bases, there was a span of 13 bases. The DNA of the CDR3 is TGTGCCAGCAGCGTAGAGCCGGTCAGGGGCACTGAAGCTTTCTTT. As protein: CASSVEPVRGTEAFF.

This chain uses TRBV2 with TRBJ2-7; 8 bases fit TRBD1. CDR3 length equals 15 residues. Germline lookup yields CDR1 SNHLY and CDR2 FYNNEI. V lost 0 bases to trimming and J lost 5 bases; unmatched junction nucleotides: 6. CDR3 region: CASSEARQGADEQYF. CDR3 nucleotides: TGTGCCAGCAGTGAAGCGCGTCAGGGGGCGGACGAGCAGTACTTC.

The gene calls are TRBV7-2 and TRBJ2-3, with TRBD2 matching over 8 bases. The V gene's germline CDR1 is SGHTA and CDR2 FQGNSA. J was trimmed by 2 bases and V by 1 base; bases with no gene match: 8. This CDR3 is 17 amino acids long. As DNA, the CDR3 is TGTGCCAGCAGCTTAGTTGGCGGGGGGCGTTTCACAGATACGCAGTATTTT. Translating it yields CASSLVGGGRFTDTQYF.

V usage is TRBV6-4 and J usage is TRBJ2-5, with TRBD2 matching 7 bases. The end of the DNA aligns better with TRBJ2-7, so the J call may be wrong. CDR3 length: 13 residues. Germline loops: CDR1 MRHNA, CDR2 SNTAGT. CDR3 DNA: TGTGCCAGCAGTGACAGGGAGGGACGCGAGCAGTACTTC. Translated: CASSDREGREQYF.

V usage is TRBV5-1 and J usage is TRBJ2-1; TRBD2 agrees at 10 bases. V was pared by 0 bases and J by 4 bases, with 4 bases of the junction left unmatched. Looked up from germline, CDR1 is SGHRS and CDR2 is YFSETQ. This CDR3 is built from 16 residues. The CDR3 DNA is TGCGCCAGCAGCTTGGTACGGACTAGCGGATACAATGAGCAGTTCTTC. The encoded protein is CASSLVRTSGYNEQFF. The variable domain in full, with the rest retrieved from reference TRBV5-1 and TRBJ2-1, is KAGVTQTPRYLIKTRGQQVTLSCSPISGHRSVSWYQQTPGQGLQFLFEYFSETQRNKGNFPGRFSGRQFSNSRSEMNVSTLELGDSALYLCASSLVRTSGYNEQFFGPGTRLTVL.

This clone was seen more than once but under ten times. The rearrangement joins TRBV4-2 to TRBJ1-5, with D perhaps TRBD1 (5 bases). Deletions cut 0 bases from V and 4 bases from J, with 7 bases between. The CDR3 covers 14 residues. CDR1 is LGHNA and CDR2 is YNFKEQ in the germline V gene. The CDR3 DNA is TGTGCCAGCAGCCAAGATAAGGGGAATCAGCCCCAGCATTTT. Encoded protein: CASSQDKGNQPQHF.